These T cell receptor beta chains were read from a single sample in a study of breast tumors, draining lymph nodes, adjacent tissues. Using its own MiXCR run on the multiplex PCR reads, TCRdb lists one record per CDR3 protein. Among 190,000 or so distinct CDR3 sequences listed, around a third were seen once. The specimen was axillary lymph node tissue. These receptors were obtained from a female donor with breast cancer. Some clones in this sample may be carry-over from other donors' samples. Each CDR3 is given with its conserved first and last residue. Fields, in order: V gene, clone size, J gene, CDR3 protein. Some rows have no size entry. The others give once, few or many, or a class for an expanded clone.

V: TRBV5-4
size: .
J: TRBJ2-7
CDR3: CASSSPGQGLDEQYF

V: TRBV7-9
size: many
J: TRBJ2-1
CDR3: CASSSSGSTEFF

V: TRBV12-1
size: .
J: TRBJ2-6
CDR3: CASSCRACGANVLTF

V: TRBV27
size: .
J: TRBJ1-4
CDR3: CASSLSAGRGLESNEKLFF

V: TRBV29-1
size: many
J: TRBJ2-1
CDR3: CSAIAVGGINNEQFF

V: TRBV7-9
size: .
J: TRBJ2-5
CDR3: CASSLGQGF

V: TRBV3-1
size: .
J: TRBJ1-6
CDR3: CASSLKSKGRCDNSPLHF

V: TRBV6-5
size: .
J: TRBJ1-1
CDR3: CASSGGPGTVNTEAFF

V: TRBV12-3/TRBV12-4
size: many
J: TRBJ2-7
CDR3: CASSLARTGAEQYF

V: TRBV6-6
size: many
J: TRBJ1-5
CDR3: CASSFVGQPQHF

V: TRBV7-9
size: many
J: TRBJ2-2
CDR3: CASSLGAGTGELFF

V: TRBV2
size: many
J: TRBJ2-5
CDR3: CASSAPGWETQYF

V: TRBV14
size: .
J: TRBJ2-7
CDR3: CASSQALATEQYF

V: TRBV28
size: many
J: TRBJ2-7
CDR3: CASSPGTGESYEQYF

V: TRBV6-5
size: many
J: TRBJ2-3
CDR3: CASSYGTTDTQYF

V: TRBV7-8
size: many
J: TRBJ2-1
CDR3: CASSPSPGTGGANNEQFF

V: TRBV18
size: .
J: TRBJ2-7
CDR3: CASSPETSGSYEQYF

V: TRBV24-1
size: .
J: TRBJ2-1
CDR3: CATSEGTGGNEQFF

V: TRBV28
size: .
J: TRBJ2-3
CDR3: CASMGLADTQYF

V: TRBV14
size: .
J: TRBJ1-6
CDR3: CASSQDWGGGNSPLHF

V: TRBV7-9
size: many
J: TRBJ1-2
CDR3: CASSLGTIHGYTF

V: TRBV4-1
size: many
J: TRBJ2-3
CDR3: CASRPEAAYTQYF

V: TRBV2
size: many
J: TRBJ2-2
CDR3: CASSEGFTGELFF

V: TRBV20-1
size: many
J: TRBJ2-3
CDR3: CSVVGDTQYF

V: TRBV5-8
size: many
J: TRBJ1-2
CDR3: CASSFYDRGPYGYTF

V: TRBV30
size: many
J: TRBJ2-3
CDR3: CAWSRDATDTQYF

V: TRBV20-1
size: many
J: TRBJ2-7
CDR3: CSAIAGTSSSEQYF

V: TRBV10-1
size: .
J: TRBJ2-3
CDR3: CASSEAGGVTDTQYF